This T cell receptor (beta chain) was observed in a study of T cell repertoires in cytomegalovirus infection. Study background: The study used recently identified HLA-C-restricted and well-studied HLA-B-restricted CMV epitopes. Indicated by public TCR beta signatures were CMV infection and matching HLA type. Findings and caveats of the study: Pooled public TCR beta family frequency picked out CMV carriers with the relevant HLA. Clonotypes of TCR beta that were HLA-C-restricted and CMV-specific dominated the ex vivo response.

TCRdb re-called the reads with MiXCR, one entry per CDR3 protein. Here the sample spans 230,000 or so distinct CDR3 sequences, around 40% being singletons. Between the trimmed V and J ends, which lost 5 bases and 1 base, there was a span of 14 bases. This CDR3 is 15 amino acids long. Turning to this clonotype: No antigen is known for it.

The material sequenced was CD8+ T cells from cultured PBMCs, taken from culture after CMV antigen stimulation. The sequence came from a human donor in good health (CMV status not recorded). Some clones in this sample may be carry-over from other donors' samples. This rearrangement joins TRBV12-3 or TRBV12-4 to TRBJ1-1; unclear D gene. CDR3 region: CASSRREAANTEAFF. DNA of the CDR3: TGTGCCAGCAGTCGAAGGGAGGCAGCGAACACTGAAGCTTTCTTT.